The 28 T cell receptor beta chains reported below all come from one sample, sequenced in a study of T cell repertoires in cytomegalovirus infection. TCRdb called the reads again in MiXCR, with one record for every CDR3 protein. In the table there are 350,000 to 400,000 distinct CDR3 sequences, approximately 35% of which are singletons. Their antigen targets remain unknown. The sample was cultured PBMCs, taken from culture after CMV antigen stimulation. The receptors were sampled from a human donor in good health (CMV status not recorded). Some clones in this sample may be carry-over from other donors' samples.

The V and J genes are TRBV28 and TRBJ2-7, with unresolved D. Trimming removed 9 bases at V and 2 bases at J, with 20 bases between. The CDR3 has 15 residues. CDR1 and CDR2 from the germline V gene are MDHEN and SYDVKM. The DNA for the CDR3 is TGTGCCAGGCTTTTAGGTTGGGATCCTACCTACGAGCAGTACTTC. Its translation: CARLLGWDPTYEQYF.

This chain uses TRBV29-1 with TRBJ1-2; no reliable D call. Germline loops: CDR1 SQVTM, CDR2 ANQGSEA. Trimming took 5 bases from V and 2 from J, leaving 9 bases between them. CDR3 length: 12 amino acids. The CDR3 is CSVRSPNYGYTF. CDR3 DNA sequence: TGCAGCGTTAGGTCGCCGAACTATGGCTACACCTTC.

This chain uses TRBV5-4 with TRBJ2-1; 14 bases map to TRBD2. This CDR3 region has 14 residues. From germline, CDR1 is SGHNT and CDR2 YYREEE (reference sequence). The J segment lost 8 bases and the V segment lost 10 bases, leaving 8 bases of the junction unmatched. In DNA, the CDR3 is TGTGCCTACCCCGGGACTAGCGGGAGCCATGAGCAGTTCTTC. This gives the protein CAYPGTSGSHEQFF.

V usage is TRBV10-3 and J usage is TRBJ2-2; 8 nucleotides align to TRBD2. Germline V gene data show CDR1 as ENHRY and CDR2 as SYGVKD. Unmatched junction bases numbered 7, after V lost 11 bases and J lost 5 bases. This CDR3 spans 13 amino acids. The CDR3 sequence is CAATGLVTGELFF. Here the CDR3 DNA reads TGTGCCGCGACGGGACTAGTAACCGGGGAGCTGTTTTTT.

The chain uses TRBV30 and TRBJ1-2, with TRBD1 matching over 9 bases. There are 12 residues in the CDR3. V lost 5 bases, J lost 7 bases, and 5 bases stayed unmatched. CDR1 is GTSNPN and CDR2 is SVGIG in the germline V gene (reference sequence). CDR3 loop: CAWDRDRVGYTF. DNA of the CDR3: TGTGCCTGGGACCGGGACAGGGTTGGCTACACCTTC. Complete variable domain (other parts from reference TRBV30 and TRBJ1-2): SQTIHQWPATLVQPVGSPLSLECTVEGTSNPNLYWYRQAAGRGLQLLFYSVGIGQISSEVPQNLSASRPQDRQFILSSKKLLLSDSGFYLCAWDRDRVGYTFGSGTRLTVV.

This clonotype was observed a handful of times. The chain employs TRBV24-1 and TRBJ2-1; weak D call: TRBD2 (5 bases). Trimming took 7 bases from V and 8 from J, leaving 11 bases between them. The CDR3 is made up of 12 amino acids. Germline CDR1 reads KGHDR; CDR2 reads SFDVKD. CDR3 sequence: CATSALSDEQFF. CDR3 in DNA: TGTGCCACCAGCGCTCTTAGCGATGAGCAGTTCTTC.

In this sample, this clonotype turned up many times. The V gene is TRBV6-6, the J gene TRBJ2-7; tentatively, D is TRBD2 (5 bases). Trimming shortened V by 8 bases and J by 1 base, and 15 bases separated the two germline ends. The CDR3 consists of 14 residues. Germline CDR1 and CDR2: MNHNY and SVGAGI (reference sequence). The CDR3 sequence: CASLTTTGSYEQYF. The CDR3 DNA sequence: TGTGCCAGCCTGACTACGACGGGTTCCTACGAGCAGTACTTC.

CDR3 DNA sequence: TGCGCCAGCAGCCAAGATCTGGGAACGGTAGGGACTGAGACCCAGTACTTC. It codes for CASSQDLGTVGTETQYF. The rearrangement links TRBV4-3 to TRBJ2-5; perhaps TRBD2 as D (6 bases). In germline, CDR1 is LGHNA, CDR2 YSLEER. This CDR3 is 17 amino acids long. V was pared by 0 bases and J by 5 bases, with 19 bases between.

The V gene is TRBV28, the J gene TRBJ2-4; TRBD2 matches 7 bases. Trimming removed 8 bases from V and 0 bases from J; junction bases left unmatched: 7. CDR3 length equals 15 residues. Germline CDR1 reads MDHEN; CDR2 reads SYDVKM. This CDR3 is CASHERDLAKNIQYF. The CDR3 nucleotides read TGTGCCAGCCATGAGCGGGATCTAGCCAAAAACATTCAGTACTTC.

This clonotype was detected a few times. The chain links TRBV20-1 to TRBJ2-5, with a tentative D call TRBD2 (6 bases). The CDR3 totals 16 residues. V was trimmed by 3 bases and J by 2 bases, leaving 19 bases between them. Per germline, CDR1 DFQATT and CDR2 SNEGSKA (reference sequence). CDR3 sequence reads: CSARDRTKGLQETQYF. For the CDR3, the DNA is TGCAGTGCTAGGGACCGTACAAAAGGACTACAAGAGACCCAGTACTTC.

The V call is TRBV7-2, the J call TRBJ2-3; D gene uncertain. The CDR3 length is 16 residues. V was shortened by 1 base and J by 2 bases, with 13 bases between the two germline ends. Germline CDR1 and CDR2: SGHTA and FQGNSA. The CDR3 coding sequence is TGTGCCAGCAGCTTAGTGAGAAGCCTGGCCACAGATACGCAGTATTTT. It codes for CASSLVRSLATDTQYF.

The gene calls are TRBV20-1 and TRBJ1-5; D gene uncertain. The CDR3 contains 13 residues. Per the germline V gene, CDR1 is DFQATT and CDR2 is SNEGSKA (reference sequence). Trimming shortened V by 1 base and J by 5 bases, and 9 bases separated the two germline ends. CDR3 residues: CSARGDQDQPQHF. CDR3 sequence (DNA): TGCAGTGCTAGAGGGGATCAGGATCAGCCCCAGCATTTT.

The chain links TRBV7-2 to TRBJ1-2; no clear D gene. V was pared by 1 base and J by 8 bases, with 17 bases between. CDR3 length equals 15 residues. Germline V gene data show CDR1 as SGHTA and CDR2 as FQGNSA. The chain's CDR3 is CASSLDSVIYEGYTF. CDR3 DNA sequence: TGTGCCAGCAGCTTAGATTCCGTAATCTATGAAGGCTACACCTTC. Using reference TRBV7-2 and TRBJ1-2 for the parts outside the CDR3, the full variable domain is GAGVSQSPSNKVTEKGKDVELRCDPISGHTALYWYRQSLGQGLEFLIYFQGNSAPDKSGLPSDRFSAERTGGSVSTLTIQRTQQEDSAVYLCASSLDSVIYEGYTFGSGTRLTVV.

This chain uses TRBV28 with TRBJ2-4; the D gene is possibly TRBD2 (5 bases). Germline CDR1 is MDHEN and CDR2 is SYDVKM. Trimming cost V 5 bases and J 6 bases, with 17 bases left between them. CDR3 length: 15 residues. The CDR3 DNA follows: TGTGCCAGCAGTCTCTTCCGGGAAGTGAGAAACATTCAGTACTTC. Amino acids: CASSLFREVRNIQYF.

The genes are TRBV15 and TRBJ1-1, with 9 bases identical to TRBD1. Germline V lookup: CDR1 LNHNV, CDR2 YYDKDF (reference sequence). This CDR3 comprises 15 residues. V lost 0 bases to trimming and J lost 14 bases; unmatched junction nucleotides: 13. The DNA of the CDR3 is TGTGCCACCAGCAGAGATCGGAGTGGGACAGGGTTAGCCTTCTTT. Protein product: CATSRDRSGTGLAFF. Complete variable domain (other parts from reference TRBV15 and TRBJ1-1): DAMVIQNPRYQVTQFGKPVTLSCSQTLNHNVMYWYQQKSSQAPKLLFHYYDKDFNNEADTPDNFQSRRPNTSFCFLDIRSPGLGDTAMYLCATSRDRSGTGLAFFGQGTRLTVV.

This chain joins TRBV6-2 or TRBV6-3 and TRBJ2-1; D possibly corresponds to TRBD2 (5 bases). The CDR3 has 15 residues. Germline V lookup: CDR1 MNHEY, CDR2 SVGEGT. Trimming removed 4 bases at V and 4 bases at J, with 14 bases between. The chain's CDR3 is CASSWRLLPYNEQFF. DNA for the CDR3: TGTGCCAGCAGTTGGCGACTACTACCATACAATGAGCAGTTCTTC.

In its sample, this clonotype was seen a few times. A read error may produce the germline difference seen at one junction end. This sequence joins TRBV7-2 and TRBJ2-1; D is possibly TRBD1 or TRBD2 (6 bases each). The germline V gene encodes CDR1 SGHTA and CDR2 FQGNSA. This CDR3 contains 13 residues. CDR3 nucleotide sequence: TGTGCCAGCAGCCATCGGGACGGGGGCGTTTTGGTCTTC. This translates into CASSHRDGGVLVF.

The rearrangement joins TRBV11-2 to TRBJ2-3, with a weak D call TRBD2 (5 bases). Trimming removed 5 bases at V and 0 bases at J, with 15 bases between. The germline CDR1 and CDR2 sequences are SGHAT and FQNNGV. The CDR3 consists of 16 residues. In DNA form, the CDR3 reads TGTGCCAGCAGCCCTTCTCCGGGCGGGAGCACAGATACGCAGTATTTT. As protein: CASSPSPGGSTDTQYF.

A few counts support this clonotype. The chain is built from TRBV7-2 and TRBJ2-1; 10 nucleotides match TRBD2. The CDR3 sequence is 16 residues long. With V trimmed by 5 bases and J by 10 bases, 14 bases remained unmatched. Germline CDR1 is SGHTA and CDR2 is FQGNSA. The CDR3 here is CASSPVGAGGPGEQFF. CDR3 nucleotides: TGTGCCAGCAGCCCAGTCGGAGCGGGAGGGCCGGGGGAGCAGTTCTTC.

This clonotype has a count of ten or more. The CDR3 reads CASRSSETQYF. DNA for the CDR3: TGTGCCAGCCGAAGCTCGGAGACCCAGTACTTC. V gene TRBV7-8 combines with J gene TRBJ2-5, with D uncertain. CDR1 and CDR2 (germline): SGHVS, FQNEAQ. This CDR3 has 11 residues. Trimming removed 8 bases from V and 5 bases from J, with 9 bases in between.

The chain combines TRBV12-3 or TRBV12-4 with TRBJ1-3; D gene ambiguous. Trimming cost V 4 bases and J 9 bases, with 16 bases left between them. This CDR3 comprises 14 residues. CDR3 coding DNA: TGTGCCAGCAGTTCGGGAGTCCTGCCGTTCACCATATATTTT. Encoded protein: CASSSGVLPFTIYF.

This clonotype has a single count. The chain employs TRBV20-1 and TRBJ2-3; 11 nucleotides match TRBD2. This CDR3 comprises 17 residues. The germline gives CDR1 DFQATT, CDR2 SNEGSKA (reference sequence). Trimming at V came to 0 bases and at J to 2 bases, leaving 7 bases not matched to a gene. This chain's CDR3 is CSARDSTSGSATDTQYF. As DNA, the CDR3 is TGCAGTGCTAGAGATTCCACTAGCGGGAGTGCCACAGATACGCAGTATTTT.

This chain uses TRBV27 with TRBJ2-1, with 13 bases that match TRBD2. The CDR3 covers 14 residues. CDR1 and CDR2 from the germline V gene are MNHEY and SMNVEV (reference sequence). V lost 9 bases and J lost 9; bases outside the gene matches: 8. The CDR3 protein is CASAGTSGNAEQFF. CDR3 DNA: TGTGCCAGTGCCGGGACTAGCGGGAATGCTGAGCAGTTCTTC.

This sequence joins TRBV5-6 and TRBJ1-4; perhaps TRBD1 as D (6 bases). V shed 4 bases and J shed 8 bases, with 24 bases lying between them. Germline CDR1 SGHDT, CDR2 YYEEEE. This CDR3 is built from 17 residues. The CDR3 spells CASSPFKSRTADEKLFF. The CDR3 nucleotides are TGTGCCAGCAGCCCGTTCAAGAGTAGGACAGCTGACGAAAAACTGTTTTTT.

The rearrangement uses TRBV20-1 and TRBJ2-1, with 7 bases matching TRBD1. In germline, CDR1 is DFQATT, CDR2 SNEGSKA (reference sequence). J was trimmed by 7 bases and V by 0 bases; bases with no gene match: 6. There are 14 residues in the CDR3. The CDR3 region is CSARDGRGINEQFF. CDR3 bases: TGCAGTGCTAGAGATGGCAGGGGGATTAATGAGCAGTTCTTC.

The chain couples TRBV19 to TRBJ2-1, with TRBD2 identical over 9 bases. Trimming cost V 6 bases and J 12 bases; bases outside gene matches: 12. Looked up from germline, CDR1 is LNHDA and CDR2 is SQIVND (reference sequence). The CDR3 covers 14 residues. Written as DNA, the CDR3 is TGTGCCAGTAGACCTACCGCGGGGGGGTGGAGGCAGTTCTTC. Its translation: CASRPTAGGWRQFF.

The rearrangement links TRBV6-5 to TRBJ2-3; D may correspond to TRBD1 or TRBD2 (5 bases each). The germline CDR1 and CDR2 sequences are MNHEY and SVGAGI. Trimming took 2 bases from V and 5 from J, leaving 14 bases between them. The length of the CDR3 is 15 residues. This CDR3 is CASSYGTPRGDTQYF. CDR3 DNA: TGTGCCAGCAGTTACGGGACCCCGAGGGGAGATACGCAGTATTTT.

The chain recombines TRBV28 with TRBJ2-7; 8 nucleotides line up with TRBD2. Germline lookup yields CDR1 MDHEN and CDR2 SYDVKM. Germline trimming cut 5 bases from V and 0 bases from J; bases unmatched to any gene: 9. The CDR3 runs to 16 residues. DNA for the CDR3: TGTGCCAGCAGTACTACCGGCCTAGCGGGCTCCTACGAGCAGTACTTC. It encodes CASSTTGLAGSYEQYF.